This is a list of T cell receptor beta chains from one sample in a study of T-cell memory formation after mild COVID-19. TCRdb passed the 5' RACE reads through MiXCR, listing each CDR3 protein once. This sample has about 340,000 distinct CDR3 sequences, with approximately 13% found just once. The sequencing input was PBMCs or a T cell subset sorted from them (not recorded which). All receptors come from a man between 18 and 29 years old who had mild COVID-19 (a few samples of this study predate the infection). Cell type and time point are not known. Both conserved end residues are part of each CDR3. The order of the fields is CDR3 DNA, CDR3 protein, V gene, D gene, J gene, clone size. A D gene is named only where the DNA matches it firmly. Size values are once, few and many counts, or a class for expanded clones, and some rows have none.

TGTGCCAGCAGCTCCAACCTTCCCCGGACGGGCACCGGGGAGCTGTTTTTT | CASSSNLPRTGTGELFF | TRBV7-9 | - | TRBJ2-2 | few
TGTGCCAGCAGCCAGGGACAGGTTACCACAGATACGCAGTATTTT | CASSQGQVTTDTQYF | TRBV3-1 | TRBD1 | TRBJ2-3 | -
TGTGCCAGCAGTTACACCGGAGGAACTGAAGCTTTCTTT | CASSYTGGTEAFF | TRBV6-5 | - | TRBJ1-1 | -
TGTGCCAGTAGTCCGGACAGGGGTATCGGCAATCAGCCCCAGCATTTT | CASSPDRGIGNQPQHF | TRBV19 | TRBD1 | TRBJ1-5 | few
TGTGCCAGCAGCTTAGGGACAGGGGGCTCGGGCAATCAGCCCCAGCATTTT | CASSLGTGGSGNQPQHF | TRBV7-2 | TRBD1 | TRBJ1-5 | -
TGCGCCAGCAGCCGCGGGACAGCGAACACCGGGGAGCTGTTTTTT | CASSRGTANTGELFF | TRBV5-1 | - | TRBJ2-2 | many
TGTGCCAGCAGCCCAGCGGGGCTCACAGATACGCAGTATTTT | CASSPAGLTDTQYF | TRBV7-2 | TRBD2 | TRBJ2-3 | -
TGTGCCAGCAGCCCCCCGTTCCACGAGCAGTACTTC | CASSPPFHEQYF | TRBV12-3/TRBV12-4 | - | TRBJ2-7 | -
TGCGCCAGCAGACCAGAGAGCGGGGGGGCCGCAGATACGCAGTATTTT | CASRPESGGAADTQYF | TRBV4-1 | TRBD2 | TRBJ2-3 | -
TGTGCCAGCAGTTTGGAACAGGGATACACAGATACGCAGTATTTT | CASSLEQGYTDTQYF | TRBV12-3/TRBV12-4 | - | TRBJ2-3 | -
TGTGCCAGCAGCTTAGCGAGCGCTTTTGGAGATACGCAGTATTTT | CASSLASAFGDTQYF | TRBV7-9 | - | TRBJ2-3 | few
TGTGCCAGCAGTACGGGACAGTTCGATCAGCCCCAGCATTTT | CASSTGQFDQPQHF | TRBV27 | TRBD1 | TRBJ1-5 | few
TGCGCCAGCAGCCAAGAGCCGGGCTCCTACGAGCAGTACTTC | CASSQEPGSYEQYF | TRBV4-3 | - | TRBJ2-7 | few
TGCGCCAGCAGCCAAGAGGCGGAAGTCGGGGAAAAACTGTTTTTT | CASSQEAEVGEKLFF | TRBV4-3 | - | TRBJ1-4 | many
TGTGCCAGTAGTTGGAGGGGGCCCAATGAGCAGTTCTTC | CASSWRGPNEQFF | TRBV19 | - | TRBJ2-1 | -
TGTGCCAGCAGTGCTCGACAGGGCTGGGACGAGCAGTACTTC | CASSARQGWDEQYF | TRBV6-1 | TRBD1 | TRBJ2-7 | few
TGTGCCAGCAGAACTACTCCGGGACTAGCGGGGTTGGCCGATACGCAGTATTTT | CASRTTPGLAGLADTQYF | TRBV6-5 | TRBD2 | TRBJ2-3 | -
TGTGCCAGTAGAGGGACCGATGAAGGTGTAGGGGAAAAACTGTTTTTT | CASRGTDEGVGEKLFF | TRBV19 | - | TRBJ1-4 | few
TGTGCCAGCAGTTTACGAGCAGGGTACGGCACTGAAGCTTTCTTT | CASSLRAGYGTEAFF | TRBV27 | - | TRBJ1-1 | few
TGTGCCAGCAGCTCTCCGCAGGGGATGATCTTCGGAGCGAACACCGGGGAGCTGTTTTTT | CASSSPQGMIFGANTGELFF | TRBV7-6 | - | TRBJ2-2 | -
TGTGCCAGCAGTTTTAGCGAGACTGATACGCAGTATTTT | CASSFSETDTQYF | TRBV12-3/TRBV12-4 | - | TRBJ2-3 | -
TGTGCCAGCAGCACACAGGGGGCAGGTGAAGCTTTCTTT | CASSTQGAGEAFF | TRBV6-5 | TRBD1 | TRBJ1-1 | -
TGTGCCAGCAGCTTCACAGGGGCAGGGGGCTACACCTTC | CASSFTGAGGYTF | TRBV7-2 | TRBD1 | TRBJ1-2 | few
TGTGCCAGCAGAACCTCCGGGACAGACTCCTACGAGCAGTACTTC | CASRTSGTDSYEQYF | TRBV7-9 | TRBD1 | TRBJ2-7 | -
TGTGCCAGCAGCCCCGGGGGGGGCGACTACACCGGGGAGCTGTTTTTT | CASSPGGGDYTGELFF | TRBV2 | TRBD2 | TRBJ2-2 | few
TGTGCCAGCAGCTTAGGTCCGGGTGTGGGGACTGCCGGGGAGCTGTTTTTT | CASSLGPGVGTAGELFF | TRBV7-6 | - | TRBJ2-2 | -
TGTGCCAGCTCACCACGGACAGGACAAAGCTCTGGAAACACCATATATTTT | CASSPRTGQSSGNTIYF | TRBV18 | TRBD1 | TRBJ1-3 | -
TGTGCCTGCGGGAGGGAGACCCAGTACTTC | CACGRETQYF | TRBV6-5 | TRBD2 | TRBJ2-5 | -
TGTGCCAGCAGTTTCTCGGTGGAGACCCAGTACTTC | CASSFSVETQYF | TRBV11-2 | - | TRBJ2-5 | -
TGTGCCAGCAGCAGGGCCCGCGCAGGGGGACGGGATGGCTACACCTTC | CASSRARAGGRDGYTF | TRBV11-2 | TRBD1 | TRBJ1-2 | -
TGCAGCGTTGACTTGCAGGGACGCGCCTACGAGCAGTACTTC | CSVDLQGRAYEQYF | TRBV29-1 | - | TRBJ2-7 | -
TGTGCCAGCAGTCCCTCACAAGGGGGTACTGAAGCTTTCTTT | CASSPSQGGTEAFF | TRBV27 | - | TRBJ1-1 | few
TGTGCCAGCTCACCACGGTCCCGGACAACTAATGAAAAACTGTTTTTT | CASSPRSRTTNEKLFF | TRBV18 | - | TRBJ1-4 | few
TGTGCCAGCCACCCCCTGAGGAACACTGAAGCTTTCTTT | CASHPLRNTEAFF | TRBV7-6 | - | TRBJ1-1 | many
TGTGCCAGCAGTTCAAAGGCAGGGTTCCCTGAAGCTTTCTTT | CASSSKAGFPEAFF | TRBV27 | - | TRBJ1-1 | -
TGCAGTGCTATCAGTTACAGCGACACCGAGCAGTACTTC | CSAISYSDTEQYF | TRBV20-1 | - | TRBJ2-7 | few
TGTGCCAGCAGCTTAGTACGGAACACCGGGGAGCTGTTTTTT | CASSLVRNTGELFF | TRBV7-8 | - | TRBJ2-2 | -
TGCGCCAGCAGCTTAAGCACCTCTAGCACAGATACGCAGTATTTT | CASSLSTSSTDTQYF | TRBV5-1 | - | TRBJ2-3 | -
TGCAGTGCGGGTCAGGGAGGAAATAACTATGGCTACACCTTC | CSAGQGGNNYGYTF | TRBV20-1 | - | TRBJ1-2 | few
TGCAGCGTTGAGAGAGAAGCCGGCAATGAGCAGTTCTTC | CSVEREAGNEQFF | TRBV29-1 | - | TRBJ2-1 | few
TGTGCCAGCATCCCGGGGACTAGCGGGGGATTCACAGATACGCAGTATTTT | CASIPGTSGGFTDTQYF | TRBV12-3/TRBV12-4 | TRBD2 | TRBJ2-3 | few
TGTGCCAGCAGTAAGGCTGTCCAGAGGGAGCAGTACTTC | CASSKAVQREQYF | TRBV11-3 | - | TRBJ2-7 | many
TGTGCCAGCTCGCTTCTAGCGGATACGGACAATGAGCAGTTCTTC | CASSLLADTDNEQFF | TRBV18 | TRBD2 | TRBJ2-1 | -
TGCGCCAGCAGCTCCGGCAGCCTCATGAACACTGAAGCTTTCTTT | CASSSGSLMNTEAFF | TRBV5-1 | - | TRBJ1-1 | many
TGTGCCAGCTCACCGTTGGCGGGGGGGCTCTACGGCACAGATACGCAGTATTTT | CASSPLAGGLYGTDTQYF | TRBV18 | TRBD2 | TRBJ2-3 | -
TGTGCCAGCAGCTTACACGGGACAGGGGGTCCCGGGGAGCTGTTTTTT | CASSLHGTGGPGELFF | TRBV7-6 | TRBD1 | TRBJ2-2 | many
TGTGCCAGCAGCTTGGCGGTAGCGGGGGTGTCAGATACGCAGTATTTT | CASSLAVAGVSDTQYF | TRBV5-6 | TRBD2 | TRBJ2-3 | many
TGTGCCAGCAGCTCGCACAGGGGGCATGGCTACACCTTC | CASSSHRGHGYTF | TRBV5-4 | TRBD1 | TRBJ1-2 | few
TGTGCCAGCAGCAATGGTGGCCAGGGGGCTGATGAGCAGTTCTTC | CASSNGGQGADEQFF | TRBV5-6 | TRBD1 | TRBJ2-1 | -